This TCR beta chain was retrieved from a study of shared clonotypes between healthy human individuals. Study-wide points: Naive CD4 clonotype sharing across four donors was about 5%.

For this clone: Antigen specificity is unknown.

Assay execution proceeded at the deep level. Sequenced by immunoSEQ multiplex PCR; TCRdb stores in-frame clones only, minus some. The sample includes about 2.1 million clones, just under 95% seen only once; the top ten take about 1.7%. Positive CCR7 selection of CD45RO-negative cells yielded the naive CD8 cells, and terminally differentiated effector memory CD45RA+ cells were excluded. This clonotype was obtained from a man younger than 35 in good health. Some clones in this sample may be carry-over from other donors' samples. Source material: naive CD8+ T cells from PBMCs.

The chain's CDR3 is CATSIFPFTSTDTQYF. The CDR3 nucleotides are TGTGCCACCAGTATATTTCCATTCACTAGCACAGATACGCAGTATTTT. The V call is TRBV15, the J call TRBJ2-3, with unresolved D. CDR1 is LNHNV and CDR2 is YYDKDF in the germline V gene (reference sequence). V lost 6 bases and J lost 0, with 16 bases in between. CDR3 size: 16 residues.